The next 13 T cell receptor beta chains were all read from a single sample in a study. TCRdb called the RT-PCR reads again in MiXCR, with one record for every CDR3 protein. The sample holds about 680,000 distinct CDR3 sequences; 14% are singletons and the top ten take roughly 3.9%. Sequenced: memory CD4+ T cells from blood. All receptors derive from a female donor in good health, serving as a healthy control.

The chain is built from TRBV20-1 and TRBJ2-2; D remains ambiguous. The V end was cut by 0 bases, the J end by 6 bases, with 11 bases between. Germline-derived CDR1 and CDR2 are DFQATT and SNEGSKA (reference sequence). The CDR3 length is 14 residues. Here the CDR3 DNA reads TGCAGTGCTAGAGATAGGGTAGAGGCCGGGGAGCTGTTTTTT. This translates into CSARDRVEAGELFF.

The rearrangement links TRBV5-4 to TRBJ2-2, with 7 bases matching TRBD1. Unmatched junction bases numbered 7, after V lost 4 bases and J lost 4 bases. The germline CDR1 and CDR2 sequences are SGHNT and YYREEE (reference sequence). The CDR3 is made up of 15 amino acids. The CDR3, as DNA: TGTGCCAGCAGCGTGGACAGGCGAGCCACCGGGGAGCTGTTTTTT. Translated: CASSVDRRATGELFF.

This clonotype was seen a handful of times. J is TRBJ1-1 and V is TRBV20-1; perhaps TRBD1 as D (5 bases). The V gene lost 5 bases and the J gene lost 4 bases, with 14 bases spanning the gap. The CDR3 is 13 residues long. Germline CDR1 DFQATT, CDR2 SNEGSKA (reference sequence). CDR3 in DNA: TGCAGTGCTCCCGGGGTGGGGGGCACTGAAGCTTTCTTT. Translating gives CSAPGVGGTEAFF.

CDR3 nucleotide sequence: TGTGCCATCAGCCCCAGGGGGTCAGATACGCAGTATTTT. Its protein product is CAISPRGSDTQYF. The chain couples TRBV10-3 to TRBJ2-3, with 7 bases lining up with TRBD1. After removal of 6 bases from V and 4 bases from J, the junction contained 4 bases not matched to a gene. Germline V gene data show CDR1 as ENHRY and CDR2 as SYGVKD. This CDR3 region has 13 residues.

The rearrangement uses TRBV7-9 and TRBJ1-6; D unclear. The CDR3 totals 15 residues. Germline assignment: CDR1 SEHNR and CDR2 FQNEAQ (reference sequence). V was clipped by 1 base and J by 6 bases, with 10 bases between them. The CDR3: CASSLDSRGNSPLHF. DNA of the CDR3: TGTGCCAGCAGCTTAGACAGTCGTGGTAATTCACCCCTCCACTTT. Full variable domain (remainder filled in from reference TRBV7-9 and TRBJ1-6): DTGVSQNPRHKITKRGQNVTFRCDPISEHNRLYWYRQTLGQGPEFLTYFQNEAQLEKSRLLSDRFSAERPKGSFSTLEIQRTEQGDSAMYLCASSLDSRGNSPLHFGNGTRLTVT.

The rearrangement uses TRBV12-3 or TRBV12-4 and TRBJ2-3; tentative D call: TRBD2 (6 bases). Trimming shortened V by 6 bases and J by 4 bases, and 17 bases separated the two germline ends. CDR3 size: 15 residues. Here the CDR3 reads CASRPPGRGADTQYF. Written as DNA, the CDR3 is TGTGCCAGCAGGCCCCCCGGACGCGGGGCAGATACGCAGTATTTT.

The rearrangement uses TRBV7-2 and TRBJ1-2; D possibly corresponds to TRBD1 (6 bases). The CDR3 length is 15 residues. Germline lookup yields CDR1 SGHTA and CDR2 FQGNSA. Trimming cost V 5 bases and J 4 bases, with 17 bases left between them. DNA for the CDR3: TGTGCCAGCAGCCTAGGACAGCCGGGGTCCTATGGCTACACCTTC. Its protein is CASSLGQPGSYGYTF.

The chain combines TRBV11-2 with TRBJ2-1, with 8 bases fitting TRBD1. The CDR3 has 16 amino acids. The V gene's germline CDR1 is SGHAT and CDR2 FQNNGV. The junction had 6 bases not matched to a gene; V was cut back by 5 bases and J by 0 bases. In DNA form, the CDR3 reads TGTGCCAGCAGCCAGGGGGCAGGGCCCTCCTACAATGAGCAGTTCTTC. This gives the protein CASSQGAGPSYNEQFF.

V usage is TRBV5-1 and J usage is TRBJ1-2; TRBD1 might be the D (6 bases). Germline lookup yields CDR1 SGHRS and CDR2 YFSETQ. This CDR3 region has 16 residues. Trimming pared 1 base from V and 0 bases from J, leaving 13 bases between. The CDR3: CASSLFGDITNYGYTF. DNA of the CDR3: TGCGCCAGCAGCTTGTTCGGGGACATTACTAACTATGGCTACACCTTC.

This clonotype appeared many times. The rearrangement joins TRBV29-1 to TRBJ1-2; possibly TRBD1 for D (5 bases). CDR3 length: 13 amino acids. The V gene's germline CDR1 is SQVTM and CDR2 ANQGSEA. Trimming stripped 5 bases from V and 1 base from J, with 11 bases between. The CDR3 spells CSVQGESNYGYTF. The CDR3 coding sequence is TGCAGCGTTCAGGGCGAGAGTAACTATGGCTACACCTTC.

The rearrangement joins TRBV5-1 to TRBJ2-7, with TRBD1 as a possible D gene (6 bases). The germline gives CDR1 SGHRS, CDR2 YFSETQ. V lost 4 bases to trimming and J lost 0 bases, with 11 bases between them. The CDR3 sequence is 14 residues long. CDR3 sequence reads: CASSLPGHSYEQYF. In nucleotides, the CDR3 is TGCGCCAGCAGCCTGCCGGGACACTCCTACGAGCAGTACTTC.

The table lists this clonotype with a count of one. CDR3 residues: CASSQENGSGQGYNEQFF. The CDR3 bases are TGCGCCAGCAGCCAAGAAAATGGGTCGGGACAGGGGTACAATGAGCAGTTCTTC. This chain connects TRBV4-3 to TRBJ2-1, with 10 bases aligning to TRBD1. The CDR3 totals 18 residues. Looked up from germline, CDR1 is LGHNA and CDR2 is YSLEER. Trimming took 0 bases from V and 4 from J; bases not matched to a gene: 9.

The gene calls are TRBV27 and TRBJ2-7, with 12 bases matching TRBD1. This CDR3 contains 13 residues. V lost 10 bases and J lost 11; bases outside the gene matches: 12. Germline loops: CDR1 MNHEY, CDR2 SMNVEV (reference sequence). The CDR3 DNA sequence: TGTGCCACCAAGGGACAGGGGGCGTTAAAGGAGTACTTC. Translating gives CATKGQGALKEYF.